The clone carrying this TCR beta chain was counted once. The data originate from a study of OX40 agonist ivuxolimab in advanced cancers. Study summary: Patients were dosed intravenously with ivuxolimab at 0.01 to 10 mg/kg every 2 weeks. People in dose escalation had one of these cancers: hepatocellular carcinoma, melanoma, renal cell or head and neck cancer.

TCRdb's table, derived via immunoSEQ multiplex PCR, lists solely in-frame clones and lacks some. The sample yields just over 80,000 clones, 70% to 90% seen once. This specimen was CD4+ or CD8+ T cells sorted from blood, taken in a trial of the OX40 agonist ivuxolimab. The receptor's source is an adult with an advanced solid tumor such as melanoma, head and neck, liver or kidney cancer.

CDR3 sequence reads: CASQGFYGYTF. In nucleotides, the CDR3 is TGTGCCTCACAGGGATTCTATGGCTACACCTTC. V is TRBV30 and J is TRBJ1-2; possibly TRBD1 for D (6 bases). Trimming cost V 7 bases and J 4 bases, with 10 bases left between them. CDR1 and CDR2 from the germline V gene are GTSNPN and SVGIG (reference sequence). There are 11 residues in the CDR3.